The 25 T cell receptor beta chains given below trace back to one sample, sequenced in a study of shared clonotypes between healthy human individuals. The data were produced by immunoSEQ multiplex PCR, yet TCRdb's version contains in-frame clones alone and is incomplete. This sample yields approximately 620,000 clones, of which about 96% are seen a single time; about 0.06% belongs to the top ten. The sequenced sample consisted of naive CD4+ T cells sorted from blood. Subset in this sample: CD45RA+ positively selected. The receptors stem from a woman aged 30 to 39 in good health.

Here the CDR3 reads CASSPDSGFNEQFF. The DNA for the CDR3 is TGCGCCAGCAGCCCGGATTCGGGGTTCAATGAGCAGTTCTTC. The chain links TRBV5-1 to TRBJ2-1, with a tentative D call TRBD2 (5 bases). The CDR3 extends over 14 amino acids. V was cut by 4 bases and J by 6 bases, with 14 bases left in between. Per the germline V gene, CDR1 is SGHRS and CDR2 is YFSETQ.

The chain employs TRBV25-1 and TRBJ2-7; no clear D gene. Germline assignment: CDR1 MGHDK and CDR2 SYGVNS. CDR3 length: 14 residues. V was shortened by 3 bases and J by 0 bases, with 9 bases between the two germline ends. The CDR3 loop is CASSDRWASYEQYF. CDR3 nucleotide sequence: TGTGCCAGCAGTGACCGGTGGGCCTCCTACGAGCAGTACTTC.

CDR3: CASSLNKLAGVSYEQYF. The DNA of the CDR3 is TGTGCCAGCAGCCTGAACAAGCTAGCGGGAGTATCCTACGAGCAGTACTTC. The chain is built from TRBV5-4 and TRBJ2-7; 10 bases match TRBD2. Per the germline V gene, CDR1 is SGHNT and CDR2 is YYREEE (reference sequence). CDR3 length equals 17 residues. The V segment lost 4 bases and the J segment 1 base; nucleotides outside the gene matches: 11.

J is TRBJ2-1 and V is TRBV10-3; 8 nucleotides agree with TRBD2. The J segment lost 5 bases and the V segment lost 1 base, leaving 13 bases of the junction unmatched. CDR1 ENHRY and CDR2 SYGVKD come from the germline V gene. This CDR3 comprises 18 residues. The CDR3 sequence: CAISELTSAGGHHNEQFF. CDR3 bases: TGTGCCATCAGTGAGTTAACTAGCGCGGGAGGCCACCACAATGAGCAGTTCTTC.

The table lists this clone with a count of one. The chain is built from TRBV25-1 and TRBJ1-1; the D is unclear. CDR1 and CDR2 (germline): MGHDK, SYGVNS. Trimming left V 1 base short and J 6 bases short, with 12 bases between. The length of the CDR3 is 14 residues. CDR3 bases: TGTGCCAGCAGTGAATCCGCGGCGTGGTCTGAAGCTTTCTTT. Its protein is CASSESAAWSEAFF. Based on the CDR3 plus reference TRBV25-1 and TRBJ1-1, the full variable domain is EADIYQTPRYLVIGTGKKITLECSQTMGHDKMYWYQQDPGMELHLIHYSYGVNSTEKGDLSSESTVSRIRTEHFPLTLESARPSHTSQYLCASSESAAWSEAFFGQGTRLTVV.

The V call is TRBV15, the J call TRBJ2-7, with no clear D. Between the trimmed V and J ends, which lost 0 bases and 4 bases, there was a span of 10 bases. Germline V CDR1 and CDR2: LNHNV, YYDKDF (reference sequence). CDR3 length: 14 amino acids. CDR3 protein: CATSRDFTHYEQYF. The DNA for the CDR3 is TGTGCCACCAGCAGAGACTTCACGCATTACGAGCAGTACTTC.

This rearrangement joins TRBV7-9 to TRBJ1-2; TRBD1 matches 7 bases. V lost 5 bases to trimming and J lost 0 bases; unmatched junction nucleotides: 9. This CDR3 is 16 amino acids long. Germline V CDR1 and CDR2: SEHNR, FQNEAQ (reference sequence). As DNA, the CDR3 is TGTGCCAGCAGCCTACAAGGACAGGCCTCTAACTATGGCTACACCTTC. Translating gives CASSLQGQASNYGYTF.

The chain is built from TRBV30 and TRBJ2-5; TRBD1 might be the D (5 bases). Germline CDR1 GTSNPN, CDR2 SVGIG (reference sequence). V shed 0 bases and J shed 5 bases, with 13 bases lying between them. This CDR3 comprises 14 residues. The DNA for the CDR3 is TGTGCCTGGAGTGTACGCAGGGTCATGGAGACCCAGTACTTC. Its translation is CAWSVRRVMETQYF.

V is TRBV15 and J is TRBJ1-5, with 8 nucleotides matching TRBD1. CDR3 size: 16 residues. V dropped 4 bases and J dropped 0; count of bases not matched to a gene: 5. Germline CDR1 LNHNV, CDR2 YYDKDF (reference sequence). CDR3 coding DNA: TGTGCCACCAGCAAAGACAGGGGTTATAGCAATCAGCCCCAGCATTTT. Translating gives CATSKDRGYSNQPQHF.

V usage is TRBV4-1 and J usage is TRBJ1-4, with TRBD1 as a possible D gene (5 bases). This CDR3 is built from 15 residues. Trimming pared 1 base from V and 7 bases from J, leaving 13 bases between. Germline V gives CDR1 MGHRA, CDR2 YSYEKL. Written as DNA, the CDR3 is TGCGCCAGCAGCCAAGTCGAGGGGTTGGGTGAAAAACTGTTTTTT. Translation gives CASSQVEGLGEKLFF.

To note about this clone: Other nucleotide sequences from this sample produce the same CDR3. The chain carries TRBV10-3 and TRBJ2-7; D is undetermined. The ends were cut back, 2 bases at V and 2 bases at J, with 10 bases in the middle. Germline CDR1 and CDR2: ENHRY and SYGVKD. The CDR3 loop spans 14 amino acids. The CDR3: CAISESWAPYEQYF. CDR3 in DNA: TGTGCCATCAGTGAGAGCTGGGCACCCTACGAGCAGTACTTC.

V is TRBV29-1 and J is TRBJ1-2, with D possibly being TRBD1 (6 bases). Per the germline V gene, CDR1 is SQVTM and CDR2 is ANQGSEA. V lost 5 bases and J 9 bases, leaving 22 bases between the germline ends. This CDR3 has 14 residues. The CDR3 loop reads CSVSAGAPGVSYTF. CDR3 DNA sequence: TGCAGCGTTTCGGCAGGGGCCCCTGGAGTAAGCTACACCTTC.

V usage is TRBV18 and J usage is TRBJ2-2, with TRBD2 matching 9 bases. V lost 2 bases and J lost 3; bases outside the gene matches: 1. Germline loops: CDR1 KGHSH, CDR2 LQKENI. The CDR3 contains 15 residues. CDR3 protein: CASSPRTSDTGELFF. The CDR3 DNA follows: TGTGCCAGCTCACCAAGGACTAGCGACACCGGGGAGCTGTTTTTT.

The chain joins TRBV10-2 to TRBJ2-7; 9 bases agree with TRBD2. Germline V CDR1 and CDR2: WSHSY, SAAADI. The CDR3 covers 14 residues. The V gene end was trimmed by 8 bases and the J gene end by 2 bases; junction bases not matched to a gene: 7. Here the CDR3 reads CASGTSGQPYEQYF. The CDR3 DNA reads as TGCGCCAGCGGAACTAGCGGGCAACCCTACGAGCAGTACTTC.

The rearrangement links TRBV7-2 to TRBJ1-3; no firm D call. The germline gives CDR1 SGHTA, CDR2 FQGNSA. Trimming removed 3 bases at V and 0 bases at J, with 9 bases between. The CDR3 sequence is 15 residues long. The CDR3 region has the DNA TGTGCCAGCAGCTTCAACCTTATCTCTGGAAACACCATATATTTT. Amino acids: CASSFNLISGNTIYF. The complete variable domain, with remaining parts taken from reference TRBV7-2 and TRBJ1-3, reads GAGVSQSPSNKVTEKGKDVELRCDPISGHTALYWYRQSLGQGLEFLIYFQGNSAPDKSGLPSDRFSAERTGGSVSTLTIQRTQQEDSAVYLCASSFNLISGNTIYFGEGSWLTVV.

This sequence joins TRBV6-1 and TRBJ2-7; TRBD2 matches at 12 bases. Trimming cost V 5 bases and J 5 bases; bases outside gene matches: 7. Germline V gives CDR1 MNHNS, CDR2 SASEGT. The CDR3 spans 15 residues. CDR3 bases: TGTGCCAGCAGTAACCCCCTAGCGGGAGGGGACGAGCAGTACTTC. Amino acid sequence: CASSNPLAGGDEQYF.

The chain carries TRBV7-9 and TRBJ2-3, with 8 nucleotides matching TRBD1. With V trimmed by 5 bases and J by 1 base, 5 bases remained unmatched. The germline gives CDR1 SEHNR, CDR2 FQNEAQ (reference sequence). This CDR3 is 15 amino acids long. The CDR3 region is CASSLQGAGTDTQYF. CDR3 coding DNA: TGTGCCAGCAGCCTGCAGGGGGCGGGCACAGATACGCAGTATTTT. The full variable domain, rest sourced from reference TRBV7-9 and TRBJ2-3, is DTGVSQNPRHKITKRGQNVTFRCDPISEHNRLYWYRQTLGQGPEFLTYFQNEAQLEKSRLLSDRFSAERPKGSFSTLEIQRTEQGDSAMYLCASSLQGAGTDTQYFGPGTRLTVL.

This clone was recorded once. The V call is TRBV11-2, the J call TRBJ2-1, with 13 bases fitting TRBD2. V shed 3 bases, J shed 9 bases, and the junction held 11 bases outside the gene matches. The CDR3 is 17 residues long. Germline CDR1 and CDR2: SGHAT and FQNNGV. The CDR3, as DNA: TGTGCCAGCAGCTTCGACTCCGGGACTAGCGGGATAGGTGAGCAGTTCTTC. Translation gives CASSFDSGTSGIGEQFF.

The chain has TRBV7-9 and TRBJ1-4; 7 nucleotides align to TRBD1. The CDR3 loop spans 16 amino acids. V dropped 1 base and J dropped 8; count of bases not matched to a gene: 10. Germline lookup yields CDR1 SEHNR and CDR2 FQNEAQ (reference sequence). The CDR3 nucleotides are TGTGCCAGCAGCTTAGAAGGGACAGCTCGGGGCGAAAAACTGTTTTTT. It yields the protein CASSLEGTARGEKLFF.

The rearrangement joins TRBV27 to TRBJ1-6; 8 nucleotides match TRBD1. This CDR3 is built from 14 residues. Trimming cost V 5 bases and J 9 bases; bases outside gene matches: 6. Germline CDR1 reads MNHEY; CDR2 reads SMNVEV (reference sequence). The CDR3 protein is CASSKYDRGSPLHF. DNA for the CDR3: TGTGCCAGCAGTAAATACGACAGGGGTTCACCCCTCCACTTT.

This chain joins TRBV27 and TRBJ1-5; TRBD1 matches 10 bases. The germline gives CDR1 MNHEY, CDR2 SMNVEV (reference sequence). The CDR3 length is 14 residues. After removal of 5 bases from V and 5 bases from J, the junction contained 3 bases not matched to a gene. Here the CDR3 DNA reads TGTGCCAGCAGTCAGACAGGGGGCCATCAGCCCCAGCATTTT. Amino acid sequence: CASSQTGGHQPQHF.

The V call is TRBV19, the J call TRBJ2-7, with TRBD1 as a possible D gene (6 bases). CDR3 length equals 15 residues. Trimming removed 3 bases from V and 2 bases from J, with 14 bases in between. Per the germline V gene, CDR1 is LNHDA and CDR2 is SQIVND (reference sequence). CDR3 protein: CASSILGGAPYEQYF. The CDR3 bases are TGTGCCAGTAGTATTCTAGGGGGAGCCCCCTACGAGCAGTACTTC.

The J gene is TRBJ1-1, the V gene TRBV25-1, with a possible D match to TRBD1 (5 bases). The ends were cut back, 8 bases at V and 2 bases at J, with 18 bases in the middle. From germline, CDR1 is MGHDK and CDR2 SYGVNS. CDR3 length: 15 amino acids. The CDR3 spells CASSKTAGGNTEAFF. The DNA of the CDR3 is TGTGCCAGCTCAAAAACGGCGGGGGGAAACACTGAAGCTTTCTTT.

The J gene is TRBJ2-2, the V gene TRBV19, with no clear D. Trimming cost V 5 bases and J 5 bases, with 12 bases left between them. CDR3 size: 14 residues. Germline CDR1 LNHDA, CDR2 SQIVND (reference sequence). CDR3 sequence: CASSADTGTGELFF. The CDR3 coding sequence is TGTGCCAGTAGTGCCGATACCGGGACCGGGGAGCTGTTTTTT.

This rearrangement joins TRBV6-1 to TRBJ1-2, with D perhaps TRBD1 (5 bases). Germline V lookup: CDR1 MNHNS, CDR2 SASEGT. Trimming removed 1 base from V and 4 bases from J, with 7 bases in between. The CDR3 totals 13 residues. CDR3 in amino acids: CASSEDRGYGYTF. The CDR3 DNA reads TGTGCCAGCAGTGAAGATAGGGGCTATGGCTACACCTTC.